This section outlines one T cell receptor beta chain sequence together with its context. This sample was included in a study of blood T cells in healthy people across ages. The CDR3 sequence is 15 residues long. The germline V gene encodes CDR1 SGDLS and CDR2 YYNGEE. Losses at the gene ends were 2 bases for V and 10 bases for J; bases not matched to a gene: 10. Caucasian, healthy and from Russia, the donors were aged between roughly 6 and 100. Together with a sample-barcoded 5' primer, a J-beta primer mix was included in a second PCR lasting about 6 to 11 cycles. TCRdb redid the calling of the 5' RACE reads with MiXCR, one entry per CDR3 protein. Counted here are about 1.4 million distinct CDR3 sequences, almost 60% occurring once; the ten biggest clones make up 6.5% to 8.5%.

The J gene is TRBJ2-1, the V gene TRBV9, with 9 nucleotides matching TRBD2. The sequencing sample was made of blood. The clonotype was recovered from a young man in good health. The CDR3 nucleotides read TGTGCCAGCAGCGTTTCTTCTAGCGGGGTTGGAGAGCAGTTCTTC. It yields the protein CASSVSSSGVGEQFF.